The present TCR beta chain was sequenced within a study of blood T cell repertoires in COVID-19. Overall study context: There were acute and convalescent COVID-19 samples, and they came from the United States, Italy and Spain. The analysed material was cDNA or gDNA that came from T cells, B-cell-depleted T cells, or PBMCs.

Germline V gives CDR1 MNHEY, CDR2 SVGAGI. The CDR3 sequence is 15 residues long. V lost 0 bases and J lost 3, with 12 bases in between. Measured with immunoSEQ multiplex PCR; TCRdb has only the in-frame clones, and not every one. The sample has about 270,000 clones; 80% to 90% are singletons. This sequence originates from a woman in her 70s with acute or convalescent COVID-19. The specimen sequenced was peripheral blood. The chain couples TRBV6-5 to TRBJ2-7; D possibly corresponds to TRBD1 (5 bases). This chain's CDR3 is CASSYSATVRYEQYF. The CDR3 region has the DNA TGTGCCAGCAGTTACTCTGCGACAGTTCGCTACGAGCAGTACTTC.